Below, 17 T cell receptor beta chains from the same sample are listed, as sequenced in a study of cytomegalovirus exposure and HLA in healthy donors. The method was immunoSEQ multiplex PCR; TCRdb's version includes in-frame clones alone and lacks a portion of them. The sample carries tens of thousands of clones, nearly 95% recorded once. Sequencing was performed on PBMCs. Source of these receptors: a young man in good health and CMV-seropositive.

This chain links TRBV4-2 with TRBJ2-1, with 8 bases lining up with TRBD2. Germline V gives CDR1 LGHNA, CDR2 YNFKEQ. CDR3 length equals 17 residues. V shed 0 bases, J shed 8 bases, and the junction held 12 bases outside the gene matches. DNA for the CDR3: TGTGCCAGCAGCCAAGATCGGGCGCGGGAGGCCTCCTATGAGCAGTTCTTC. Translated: CASSQDRAREASYEQFF.

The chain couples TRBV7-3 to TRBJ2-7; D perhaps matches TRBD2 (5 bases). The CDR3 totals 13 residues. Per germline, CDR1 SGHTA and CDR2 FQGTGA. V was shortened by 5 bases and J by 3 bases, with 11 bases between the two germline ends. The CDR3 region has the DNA TGTGCCAGCAGCCTCAGAGGAGGCTACGAGCAGTACTTC. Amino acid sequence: CASSLRGGYEQYF.

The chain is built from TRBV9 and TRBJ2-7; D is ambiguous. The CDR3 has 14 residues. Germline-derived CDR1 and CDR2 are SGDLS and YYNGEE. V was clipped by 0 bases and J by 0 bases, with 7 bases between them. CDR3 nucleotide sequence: TGTGCCAGCAGCGTAGGAGGAAGCTCCTACGAGCAGTACTTC. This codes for CASSVGGSSYEQYF.

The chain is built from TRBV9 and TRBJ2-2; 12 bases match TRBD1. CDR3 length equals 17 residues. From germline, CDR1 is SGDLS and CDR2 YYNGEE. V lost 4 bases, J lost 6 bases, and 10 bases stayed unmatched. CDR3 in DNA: TGTGCCAGCAGCCCGCCCCCCGGGACAGGGGGCCCCGGGGAGCTGTTTTTT. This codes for CASSPPPGTGGPGELFF.

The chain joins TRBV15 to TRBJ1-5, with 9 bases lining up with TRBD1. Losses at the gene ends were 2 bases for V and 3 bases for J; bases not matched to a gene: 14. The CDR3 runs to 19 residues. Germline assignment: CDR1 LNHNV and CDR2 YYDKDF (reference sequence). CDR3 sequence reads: CATSRPPGDGQGFNQPQHF. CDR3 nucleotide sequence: TGTGCCACCAGCAGACCTCCGGGCGACGGACAGGGGTTCAATCAGCCCCAGCATTTT.

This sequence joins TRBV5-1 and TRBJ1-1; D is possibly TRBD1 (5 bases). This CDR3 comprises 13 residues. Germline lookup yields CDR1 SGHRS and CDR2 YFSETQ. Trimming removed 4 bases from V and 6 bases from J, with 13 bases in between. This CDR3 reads CASSPDILSEAFF. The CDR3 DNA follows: TGCGCCAGCAGCCCGGACATTTTATCTGAAGCTTTCTTT. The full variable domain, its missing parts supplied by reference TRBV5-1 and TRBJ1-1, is KAGVTQTPRYLIKTRGQQVTLSCSPISGHRSVSWYQQTPGQGLQFLFEYFSETQRNKGNFPGRFSGRQFSNSRSEMNVSTLELGDSALYLCASSPDILSEAFFGQGTRLTVV.

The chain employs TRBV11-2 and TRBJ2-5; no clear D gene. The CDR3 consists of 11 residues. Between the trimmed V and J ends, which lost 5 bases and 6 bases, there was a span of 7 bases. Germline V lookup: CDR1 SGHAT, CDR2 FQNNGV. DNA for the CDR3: TGTGCCAGCAGCCCTAGGCAGACCCAGTACTTC. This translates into CASSPRQTQYF.

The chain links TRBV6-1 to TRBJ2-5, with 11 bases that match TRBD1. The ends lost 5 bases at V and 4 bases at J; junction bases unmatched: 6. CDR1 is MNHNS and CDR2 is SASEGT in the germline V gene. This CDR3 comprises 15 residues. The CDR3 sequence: CASSSDRGRLETQYF. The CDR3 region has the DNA TGTGCCAGCAGTTCGGACAGGGGGCGGTTAGAGACCCAGTACTTC.

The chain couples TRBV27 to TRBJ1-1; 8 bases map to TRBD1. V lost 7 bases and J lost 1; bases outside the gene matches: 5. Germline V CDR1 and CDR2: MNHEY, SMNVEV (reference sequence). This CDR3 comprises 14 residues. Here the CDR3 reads CASTGQGTNTEAFF. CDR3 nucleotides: TGTGCCAGCACCGGACAGGGAACGAACACTGAAGCTTTCTTT.

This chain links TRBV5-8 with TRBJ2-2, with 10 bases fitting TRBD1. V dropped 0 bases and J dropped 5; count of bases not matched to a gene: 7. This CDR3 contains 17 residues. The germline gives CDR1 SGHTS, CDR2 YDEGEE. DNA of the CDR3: TGTGCCAGCAGCTTGGCGAGACAGGGGGCGGGGACCGGGGAGCTGTTTTTT. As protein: CASSLARQGAGTGELFF.

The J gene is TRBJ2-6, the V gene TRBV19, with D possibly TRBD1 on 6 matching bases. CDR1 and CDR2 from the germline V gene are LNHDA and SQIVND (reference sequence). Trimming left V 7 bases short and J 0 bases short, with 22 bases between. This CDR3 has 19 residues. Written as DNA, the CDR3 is TGTGCCAGTACAGGGGAAGGCGGTGGACCCTTCTCTGGGGCCAACGTCCTGACTTTC. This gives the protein CASTGEGGGPFSGANVLTF.

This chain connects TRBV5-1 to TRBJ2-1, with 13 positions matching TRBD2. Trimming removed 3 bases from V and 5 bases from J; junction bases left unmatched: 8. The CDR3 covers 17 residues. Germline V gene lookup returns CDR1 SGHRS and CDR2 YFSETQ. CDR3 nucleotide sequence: TGCGCCAGCAGCTCCCCGGGACTAGCGGGATTCCACAATGAGCAGTTCTTC. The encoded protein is CASSSPGLAGFHNEQFF. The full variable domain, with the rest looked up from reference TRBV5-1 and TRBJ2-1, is KAGVTQTPRYLIKTRGQQVTLSCSPISGHRSVSWYQQTPGQGLQFLFEYFSETQRNKGNFPGRFSGRQFSNSRSEMNVSTLELGDSALYLCASSSPGLAGFHNEQFFGPGTRLTVL.

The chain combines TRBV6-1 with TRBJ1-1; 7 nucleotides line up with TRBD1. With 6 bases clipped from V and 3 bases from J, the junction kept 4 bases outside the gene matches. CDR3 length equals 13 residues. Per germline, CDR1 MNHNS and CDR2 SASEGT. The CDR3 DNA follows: TGTGCCAGCAGGAAACAGGGGCACACTGAAGCTTTCTTT. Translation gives CASRKQGHTEAFF.

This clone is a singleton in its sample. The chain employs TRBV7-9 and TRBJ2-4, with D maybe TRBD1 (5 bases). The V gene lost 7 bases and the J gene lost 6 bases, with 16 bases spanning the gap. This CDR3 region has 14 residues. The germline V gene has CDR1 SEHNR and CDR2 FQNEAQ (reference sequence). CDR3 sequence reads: CASNKQGFGNIQYF. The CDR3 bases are TGTGCCAGCAACAAGCAGGGATTCGGAAACATTCAGTACTTC.

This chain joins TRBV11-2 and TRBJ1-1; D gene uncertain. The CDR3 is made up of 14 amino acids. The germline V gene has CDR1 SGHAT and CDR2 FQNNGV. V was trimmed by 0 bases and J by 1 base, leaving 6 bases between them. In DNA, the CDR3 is TGTGCCAGCAGCTTAGAGGCCACGAACACTGAAGCTTTCTTT. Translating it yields CASSLEATNTEAFF.

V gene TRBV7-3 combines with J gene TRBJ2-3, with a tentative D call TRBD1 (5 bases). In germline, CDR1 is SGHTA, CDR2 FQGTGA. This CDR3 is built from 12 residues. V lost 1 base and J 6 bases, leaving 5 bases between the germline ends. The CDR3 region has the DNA TGTGCCAGCAGCTTAAACAGGGATACGCAGTATTTT. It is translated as CASSLNRDTQYF.

The DNA for the CDR3 is TGTGCCAGCAGACCGACAGGGGCGGACCAGCCCCAGCATTTT. This translates into CASRPTGADQPQHF. The chain carries TRBV28 and TRBJ1-5; 8 nucleotides line up with TRBD1. In germline, CDR1 is MDHEN, CDR2 SYDVKM. The CDR3 runs to 14 residues. Trimming removed 6 bases from V and 7 bases from J; junction bases left unmatched: 8.